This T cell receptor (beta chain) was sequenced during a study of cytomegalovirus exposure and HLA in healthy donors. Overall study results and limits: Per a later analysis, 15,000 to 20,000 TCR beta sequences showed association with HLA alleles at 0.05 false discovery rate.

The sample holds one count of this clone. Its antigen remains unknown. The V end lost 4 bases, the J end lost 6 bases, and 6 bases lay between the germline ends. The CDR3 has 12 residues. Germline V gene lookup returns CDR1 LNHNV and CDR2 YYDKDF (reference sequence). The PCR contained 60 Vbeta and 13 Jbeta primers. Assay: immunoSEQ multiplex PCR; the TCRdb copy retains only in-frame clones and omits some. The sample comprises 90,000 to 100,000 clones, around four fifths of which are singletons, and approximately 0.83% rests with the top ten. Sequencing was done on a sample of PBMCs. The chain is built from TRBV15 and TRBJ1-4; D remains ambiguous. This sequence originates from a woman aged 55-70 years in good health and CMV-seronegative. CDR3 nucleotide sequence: TGTGCCACCAGCAAACAACATGAAAAACTGTTTTTT. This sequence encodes CATSKQHEKLFF.